This TCR beta chain was sequenced for a study of OX40 agonist ivuxolimab in advanced cancers. Study-level background: In three patients, partial responses were observed, one with hepatocellular carcinoma and two with cutaneous melanoma.

The data were produced by immunoSEQ multiplex PCR, yet TCRdb's version contains in-frame clones alone and is incomplete. The data hold more than 25,000 clones, with roughly 90% observed a single time. Whole-study results and caveats: Compared with CD4+, CD8+ T cells on average had more expanded clones.

V shed 1 base and J shed 0 bases, with 15 bases lying between them. Germline assignment: CDR1 LNHDA and CDR2 SQIVND (reference sequence). There are 17 residues in the CDR3. To note about this clone: No antigen is known for it.

Source: CD4+ or CD8+ T cells sorted from blood, taken in a trial of the OX40 agonist ivuxolimab. This chain joins TRBV19 and TRBJ1-1; possible D gene TRBD1, 5 bases. The receptor's source is an adult with an advanced solid tumor such as melanoma, head and neck, liver or kidney cancer. CDR3 bases: TGTGCCAGTAGTATAGCACCCCCCCAGGGCCTGAACACTGAAGCTTTCTTT. Translation: CASSIAPPQGLNTEAFF.